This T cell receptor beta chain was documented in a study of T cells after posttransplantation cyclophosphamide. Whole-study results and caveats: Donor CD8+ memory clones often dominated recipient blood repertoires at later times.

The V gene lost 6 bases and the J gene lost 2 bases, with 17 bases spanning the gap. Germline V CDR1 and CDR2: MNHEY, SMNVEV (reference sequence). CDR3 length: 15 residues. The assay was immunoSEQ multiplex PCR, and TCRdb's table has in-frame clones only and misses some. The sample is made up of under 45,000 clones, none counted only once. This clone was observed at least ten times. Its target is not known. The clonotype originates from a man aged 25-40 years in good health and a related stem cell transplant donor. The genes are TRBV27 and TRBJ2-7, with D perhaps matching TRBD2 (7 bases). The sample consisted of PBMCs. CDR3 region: CASRGGAEFPYEQYF. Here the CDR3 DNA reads TGTGCCAGCAGAGGGGGGGCCGAGTTCCCCTACGAGCAGTACTTC.